This T cell receptor beta chain derives from a study of blood T cell repertoires in COVID-19. Whole-study context: PBMCs, B-cell-depleted T cells, or T cells were the source of the cDNA or gDNA that made up the material.

CDR1 SGHAT and CDR2 FQNNGV come from the germline V gene. The CDR3 is made up of 15 amino acids. V lost 6 bases to trimming and J lost 0 bases; unmatched junction nucleotides: 7. Per the original methods: It was from reference gene primer amplification that nucleated cell counts were estimated. Here immunoSEQ multiplex PCR was the method, and the copy in TCRdb shows in-frame clones only, minus some. V and J calls and clone size come straight from that table; D and trimming were deduced from the DNA. Of about 39,000 clones in the sample, 80% to 90% were seen once. The clonotype comes from a middle-aged man with active COVID-19. J is TRBJ1-1 and V is TRBV11-2, with 7 positions matching TRBD1. The sequencing input was peripheral blood. CDR3 region: CASRRTGSMNTEAFF. CDR3 bases: TGTGCCAGCAGGAGGACAGGTTCAATGAACACTGAAGCTTTCTTT.